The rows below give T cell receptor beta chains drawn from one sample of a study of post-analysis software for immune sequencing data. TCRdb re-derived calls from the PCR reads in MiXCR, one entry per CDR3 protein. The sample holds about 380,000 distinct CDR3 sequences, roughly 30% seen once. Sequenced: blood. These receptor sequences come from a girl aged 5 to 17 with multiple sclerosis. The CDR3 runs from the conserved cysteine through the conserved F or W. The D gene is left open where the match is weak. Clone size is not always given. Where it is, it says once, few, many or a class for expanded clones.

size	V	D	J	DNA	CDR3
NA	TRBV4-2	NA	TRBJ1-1	TGTGCCAGCAGCCGTACAGGGCTGAACACTGAAGCTTTCTTT	CASSRTGLNTEAFF
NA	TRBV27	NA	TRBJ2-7	TGTGCCAGCAGACCTAATCTGGACGGAGGTTATGAGCAGTACTTC	CASRPNLDGGYEQYF
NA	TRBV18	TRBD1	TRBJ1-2	TGTGCCAGCTCACCGGGACAGGGAGGTGGCTACACCTTC	CASSPGQGGGYTF
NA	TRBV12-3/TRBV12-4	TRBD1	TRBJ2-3	TGTGCCAGCAGTCTGGGACAGGGGAGCGCAGATGCGCAGTATTTT	CASSLGQGSADAQYF
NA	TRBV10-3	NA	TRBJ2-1	TGTGCCATCACCCACTCGGCCTCCTACAATGAGCAGTTCTTC	CAITHSASYNEQFF
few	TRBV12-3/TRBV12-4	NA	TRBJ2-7	TGTGCCAGCAGTTTGAGTCAGGTGCTGGCCTACGAGCAGTACTTC	CASSLSQVLAYEQYF
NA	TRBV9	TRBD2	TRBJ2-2	TGTGCCAGCAGCGTTGGCGGGGGGGCCGGGGAGCTGTTTTTT	CASSVGGGAGELFF
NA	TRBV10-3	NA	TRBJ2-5	TGTGCCATCAGGGTGACAGGCCGAGAGACCCAGTACTTC	CAIRVTGRETQYF
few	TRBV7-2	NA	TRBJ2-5	TGTGCCAGCAGCTCTGGGGCTAGCGCACGGCAAGAGACCCAGTACTTC	CASSSGASARQETQYF
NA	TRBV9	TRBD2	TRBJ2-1	TGTGCCAGCAGCGTAGTCAGCGGGGGGGCAGGTGAGCAGTTCTTC	CASSVVSGGAGEQFF
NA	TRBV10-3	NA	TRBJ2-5	TGTACCATCAGTGAGTCGAAGCTTGGCGGACAAGAGACCCAGTACTTC	CTISESKLGGQETQYF
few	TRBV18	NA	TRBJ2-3	TGTGCCAGCTCACCACGCGGGACAGCGAGCACAGATACGCAGTATTTT	CASSPRGTASTDTQYF
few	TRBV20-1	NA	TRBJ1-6	TGCAGTGCTAGAGATGGGCAGATCTATAATTCACCCCTCCACTTT	CSARDGQIYNSPLHF
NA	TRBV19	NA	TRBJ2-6	TGTGCCAGTAGTGGGTACTCTGGGGCCAACGTCCTGACTTTC	CASSGYSGANVLTF
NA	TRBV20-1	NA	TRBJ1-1	TGCAGTAACCACCGATTCAACACTGAAGCTTTCTTT	CSNHRFNTEAFF
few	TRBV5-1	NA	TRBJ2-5	TGCGCCAGCAGCCAACAGGGGAGGGAGACCCAGTACTTC	CASSQQGRETQYF
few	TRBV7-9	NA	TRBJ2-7	TGTGCCAGCAGCCCCCCCTTACGGGGCAGGGACACCTACGAGCAGTACTTC	CASSPPLRGRDTYEQYF
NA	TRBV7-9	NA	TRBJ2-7	TGTGCCAGCAGCTTTTCCCCGGGGCCACTCTACGAGCAGTACTTC	CASSFSPGPLYEQYF
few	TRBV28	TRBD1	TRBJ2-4	TGTGCCAGCACCCCCTGGGACAGCGGAAAAAACATTCAGTACTTC	CASTPWDSGKNIQYF
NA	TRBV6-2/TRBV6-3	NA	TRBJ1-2	TGTGCCAGCGTAGGATTGGGTCCCTCCTATGGCTACACCTTC	CASVGLGPSYGYTF